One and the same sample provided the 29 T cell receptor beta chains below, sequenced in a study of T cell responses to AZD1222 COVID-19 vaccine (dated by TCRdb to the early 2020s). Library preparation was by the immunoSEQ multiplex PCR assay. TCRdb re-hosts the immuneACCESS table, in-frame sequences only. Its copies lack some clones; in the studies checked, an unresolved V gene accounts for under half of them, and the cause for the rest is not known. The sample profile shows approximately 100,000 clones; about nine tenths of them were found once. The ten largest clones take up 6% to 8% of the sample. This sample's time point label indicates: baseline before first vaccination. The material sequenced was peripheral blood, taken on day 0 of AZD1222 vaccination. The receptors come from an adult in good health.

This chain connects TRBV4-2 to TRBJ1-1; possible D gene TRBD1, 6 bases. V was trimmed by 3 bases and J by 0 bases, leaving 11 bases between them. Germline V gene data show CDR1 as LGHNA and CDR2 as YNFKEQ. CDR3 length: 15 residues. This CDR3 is CASSHRDTVNTEAFF. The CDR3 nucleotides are TGTGCCAGCAGCCACCGGGACACAGTGAACACTGAAGCTTTCTTT.

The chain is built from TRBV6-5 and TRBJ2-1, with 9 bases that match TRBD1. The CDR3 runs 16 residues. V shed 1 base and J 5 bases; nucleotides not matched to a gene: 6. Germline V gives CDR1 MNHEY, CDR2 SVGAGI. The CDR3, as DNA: TGTGCCAGCAGTTACTTCGGGACAGGGTTTAACAATGAGCAGTTCTTC. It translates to CASSYFGTGFNNEQFF.

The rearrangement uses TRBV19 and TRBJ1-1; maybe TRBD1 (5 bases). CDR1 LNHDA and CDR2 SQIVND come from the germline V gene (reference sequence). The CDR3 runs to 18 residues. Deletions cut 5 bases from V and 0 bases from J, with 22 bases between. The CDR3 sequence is CASSHRLTGSLMNTEAFF. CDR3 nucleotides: TGTGCCAGTAGTCACAGGCTGACCGGATCCCTTATGAACACTGAAGCTTTCTTT. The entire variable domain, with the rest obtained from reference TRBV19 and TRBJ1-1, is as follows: DGGITQSPKYLFRKEGQNVTLSCEQNLNHDAMYWYRQDPGQGLRLIYYSQIVNDFQKGDIAEGYSVSREKKESFPLTVTSAQKNPTAFYLCASSHRLTGSLMNTEAFFGQGTRLTVV.

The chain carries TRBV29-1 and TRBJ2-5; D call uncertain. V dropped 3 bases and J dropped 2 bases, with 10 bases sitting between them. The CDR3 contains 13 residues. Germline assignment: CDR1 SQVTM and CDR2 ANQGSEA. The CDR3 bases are TGCAGCGTTGATAAGACTTCACAAGAGACCCAGTACTTC. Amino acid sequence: CSVDKTSQETQYF.

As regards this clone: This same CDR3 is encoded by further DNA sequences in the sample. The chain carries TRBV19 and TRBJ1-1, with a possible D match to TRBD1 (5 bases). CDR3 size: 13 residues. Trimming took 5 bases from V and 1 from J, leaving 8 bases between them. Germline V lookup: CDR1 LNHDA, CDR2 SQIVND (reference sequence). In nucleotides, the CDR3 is TGTGCCAGTAGTCCCACAGGGAACACTGAAGCTTTCTTT. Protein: CASSPTGNTEAFF.

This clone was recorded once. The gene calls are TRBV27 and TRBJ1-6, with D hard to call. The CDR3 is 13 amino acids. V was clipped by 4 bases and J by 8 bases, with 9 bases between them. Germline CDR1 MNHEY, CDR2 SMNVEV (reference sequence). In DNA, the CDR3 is TGTGCCAGCAGTTCACGGGAGGATTCACCCCTCCACTTT. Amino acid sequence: CASSSREDSPLHF.

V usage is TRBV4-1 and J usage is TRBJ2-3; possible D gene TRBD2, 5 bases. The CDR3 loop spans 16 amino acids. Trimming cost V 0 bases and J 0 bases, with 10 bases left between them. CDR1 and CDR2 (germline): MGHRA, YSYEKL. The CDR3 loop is CASSQDSAVSTDTQYF. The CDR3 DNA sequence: TGCGCCAGCAGCCAAGACTCAGCGGTTAGCACAGATACGCAGTATTTT.

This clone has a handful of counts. CDR3 bases: TGTGCCAGCAGTCCCTCGGGGGCCCCGCTTCAGTACTTC. Encoded protein: CASSPSGAPLQYF. The chain is built from TRBV6-5 and TRBJ2-7; D is tentatively TRBD1 or TRBD2 (6 bases each). V was trimmed by 5 bases and J by 10 bases, leaving 18 bases between them. The CDR3 has 13 amino acids. Per germline, CDR1 MNHEY and CDR2 SVGAGI.

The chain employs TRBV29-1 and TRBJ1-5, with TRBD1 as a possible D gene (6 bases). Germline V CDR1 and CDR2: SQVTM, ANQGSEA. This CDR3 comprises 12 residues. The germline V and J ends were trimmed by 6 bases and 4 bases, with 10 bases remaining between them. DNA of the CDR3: TGCAGCGTCATCCAGGGGAATCAGCCCCAGCATTTT. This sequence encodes CSVIQGNQPQHF.

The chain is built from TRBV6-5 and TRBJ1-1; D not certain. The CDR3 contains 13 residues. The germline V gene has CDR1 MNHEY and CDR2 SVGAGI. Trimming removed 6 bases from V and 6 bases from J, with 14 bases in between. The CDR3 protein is CASRDPRRAEAFF. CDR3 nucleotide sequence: TGTGCCAGCAGAGACCCCAGGCGGGCTGAAGCTTTCTTT.

The CDR3 loop reads CASSSQSILTEAFF. CDR3 sequence (DNA): TGTGCCAGCAGCTCCCAATCAATCTTGACTGAAGCTTTCTTT. V usage is TRBV7-9 and J usage is TRBJ1-1; the D is unclear. The germline V and J ends were trimmed by 4 bases and 5 bases, with 14 bases remaining between them. The CDR3 runs 14 residues. The germline CDR1 and CDR2 sequences are SEHNR and FQNEAQ (reference sequence).

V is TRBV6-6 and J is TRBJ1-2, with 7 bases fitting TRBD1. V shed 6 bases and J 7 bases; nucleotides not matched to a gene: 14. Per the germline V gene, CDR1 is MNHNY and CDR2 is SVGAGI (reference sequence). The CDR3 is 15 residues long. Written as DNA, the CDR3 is TGTGCCAGCAGCCCCACAGGGGCCGGTTTCTTTGGCTACACCTTC. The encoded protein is CASSPTGAGFFGYTF.

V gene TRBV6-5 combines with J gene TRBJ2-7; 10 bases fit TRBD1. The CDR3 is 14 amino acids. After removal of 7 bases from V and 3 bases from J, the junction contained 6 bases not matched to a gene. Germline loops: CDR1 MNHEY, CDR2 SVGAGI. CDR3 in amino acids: CASTPDRGGYEQYF. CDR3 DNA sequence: TGTGCCAGCACCCCGGACAGGGGGGGCTACGAGCAGTACTTC.

The CDR3 DNA reads as TGTGCCAGCAGCGGACCCCCCTTCGGGAGTTACGAGCAGTACTTC. Protein sequence: CASSGPPFGSYEQYF. The chain recombines TRBV9 with TRBJ2-7, with D perhaps TRBD2 (6 bases). In germline, CDR1 is SGDLS, CDR2 YYNGEE. The CDR3 spans 15 residues. Trimming stripped 3 bases from V and 4 bases from J, with 17 bases between.

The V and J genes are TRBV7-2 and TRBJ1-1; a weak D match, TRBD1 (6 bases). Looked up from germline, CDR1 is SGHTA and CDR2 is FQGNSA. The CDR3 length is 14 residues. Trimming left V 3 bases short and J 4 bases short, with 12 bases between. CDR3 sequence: CASSFNRVATEAFF. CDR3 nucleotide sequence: TGTGCCAGCAGCTTTAACAGGGTCGCCACTGAAGCTTTCTTT.

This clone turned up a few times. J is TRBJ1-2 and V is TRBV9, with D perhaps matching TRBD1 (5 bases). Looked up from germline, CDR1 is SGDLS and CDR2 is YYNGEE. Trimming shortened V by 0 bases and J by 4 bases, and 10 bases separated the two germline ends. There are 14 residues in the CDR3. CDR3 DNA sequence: TGTGCCAGCAGCGTAGATGCAGGGATCTATGGCTACACCTTC. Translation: CASSVDAGIYGYTF.

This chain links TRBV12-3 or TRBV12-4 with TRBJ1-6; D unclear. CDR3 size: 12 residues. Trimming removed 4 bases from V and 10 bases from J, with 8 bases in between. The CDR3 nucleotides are TGTGCCAGCAGTTGGGTGGGGTCACCCCTCCACTTT. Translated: CASSWVGSPLHF.

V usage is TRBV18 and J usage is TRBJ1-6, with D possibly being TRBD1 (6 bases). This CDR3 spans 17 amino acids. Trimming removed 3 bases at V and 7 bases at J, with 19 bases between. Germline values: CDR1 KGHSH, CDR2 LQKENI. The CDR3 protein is CASSPQGRIRINSPLHF. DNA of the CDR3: TGTGCCAGCTCACCGCAGGGGCGGATAAGGATCAATTCACCCCTCCACTTT.

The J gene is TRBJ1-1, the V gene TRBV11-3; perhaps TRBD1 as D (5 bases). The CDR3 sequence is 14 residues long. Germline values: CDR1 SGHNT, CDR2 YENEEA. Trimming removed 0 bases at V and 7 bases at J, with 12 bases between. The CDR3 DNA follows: TGTGCCAGCAGCTTAGAAGGGGAGCAGGGTGAAGCTTTCTTT. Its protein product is CASSLEGEQGEAFF.

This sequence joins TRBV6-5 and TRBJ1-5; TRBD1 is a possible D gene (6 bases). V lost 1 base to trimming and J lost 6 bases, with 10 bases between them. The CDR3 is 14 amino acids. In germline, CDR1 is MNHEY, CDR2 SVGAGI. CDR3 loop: CASSYYRVGQPQHF. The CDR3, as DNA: TGTGCCAGCAGTTACTACAGGGTAGGTCAGCCCCAGCATTTT.

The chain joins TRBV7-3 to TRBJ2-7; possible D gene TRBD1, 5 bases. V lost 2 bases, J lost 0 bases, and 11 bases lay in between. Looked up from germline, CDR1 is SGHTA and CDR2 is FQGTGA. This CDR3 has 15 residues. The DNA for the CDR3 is TGTGCCAGCAGCTTAGGTACAGGATACTCCTACGAGCAGTACTTC. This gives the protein CASSLGTGYSYEQYF.

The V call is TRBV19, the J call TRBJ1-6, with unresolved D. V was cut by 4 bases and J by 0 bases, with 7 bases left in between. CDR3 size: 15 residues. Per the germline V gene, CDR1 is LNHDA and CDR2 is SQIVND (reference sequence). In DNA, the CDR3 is TGTGCCAGTAGTAGCGGGAGCTCCTATAATTCACCCCTCCACTTT. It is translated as CASSSGSSYNSPLHF.

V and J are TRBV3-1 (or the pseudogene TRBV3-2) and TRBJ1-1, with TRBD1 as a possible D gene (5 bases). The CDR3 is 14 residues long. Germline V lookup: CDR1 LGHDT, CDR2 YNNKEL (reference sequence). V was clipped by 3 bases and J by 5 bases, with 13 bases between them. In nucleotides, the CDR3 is TGTGCCAGCAGCCACGGGGACCGAGGGACTGAAGCTTTCTTT. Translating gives CASSHGDRGTEAFF.

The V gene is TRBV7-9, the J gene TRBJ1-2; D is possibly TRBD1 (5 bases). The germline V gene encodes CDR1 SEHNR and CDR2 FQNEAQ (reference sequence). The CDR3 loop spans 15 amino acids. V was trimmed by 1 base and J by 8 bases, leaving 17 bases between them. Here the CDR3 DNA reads TGTGCCAGCAGCTTAGACCCGCGCAGGGTGCTGGGCTACACCTTC. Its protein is CASSLDPRRVLGYTF.

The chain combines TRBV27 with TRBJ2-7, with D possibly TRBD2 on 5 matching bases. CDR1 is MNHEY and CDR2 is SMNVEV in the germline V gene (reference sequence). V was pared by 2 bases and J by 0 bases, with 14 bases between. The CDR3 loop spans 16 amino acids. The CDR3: CASSLNPPDSSYEQYF. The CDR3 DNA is TGTGCCAGCAGTTTAAATCCCCCGGACTCCTCCTACGAGCAGTACTTC.

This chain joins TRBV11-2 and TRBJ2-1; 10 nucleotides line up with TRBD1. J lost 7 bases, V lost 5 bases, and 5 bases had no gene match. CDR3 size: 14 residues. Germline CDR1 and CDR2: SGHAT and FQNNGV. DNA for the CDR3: TGTGCCAGCAGCCGACCGGGACAGGGGAATGAGCAGTTCTTC. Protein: CASSRPGQGNEQFF. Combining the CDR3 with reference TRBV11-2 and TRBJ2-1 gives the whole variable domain EAGVAQSPRYKIIEKRQSVAFWCNPISGHATLYWYQQILGQGPKLLIQFQNNGVVDDSQLPKDRFSAERLKGVDSTLKIQPAKLEDSAVYLCASSRPGQGNEQFFGPGTRLTVL.

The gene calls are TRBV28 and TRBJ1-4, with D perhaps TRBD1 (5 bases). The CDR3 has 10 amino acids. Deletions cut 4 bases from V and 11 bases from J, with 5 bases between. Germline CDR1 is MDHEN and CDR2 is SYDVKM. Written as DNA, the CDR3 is TGTGCCAGCAGTTCAGGGAAACTGTTTTTT. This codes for CASSSGKLFF. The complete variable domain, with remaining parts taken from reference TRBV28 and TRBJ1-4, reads DVKVTQSSRYLVKRTGEKVFLECVQDMDHENMFWYRQDPGLGLRLIYFSYDVKMKEKGDIPEGYSVSREKKERFSLILESASTNQTSMYLCASSSGKLFFGSGTQLSVL.

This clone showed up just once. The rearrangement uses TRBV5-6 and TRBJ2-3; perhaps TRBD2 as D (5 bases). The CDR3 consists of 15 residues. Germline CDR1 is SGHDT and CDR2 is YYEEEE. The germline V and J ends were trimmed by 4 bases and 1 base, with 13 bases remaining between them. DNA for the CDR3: TGTGCCAGCAGCCGGGTGGGTAGCGGCACAGATACGCAGTATTTT. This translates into CASSRVGSGTDTQYF.

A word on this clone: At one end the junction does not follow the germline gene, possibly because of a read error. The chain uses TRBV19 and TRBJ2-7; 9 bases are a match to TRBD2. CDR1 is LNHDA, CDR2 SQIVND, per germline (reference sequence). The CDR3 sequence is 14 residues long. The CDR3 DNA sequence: TGTACCAGTAGACCTAGCGGGAAAATCTACGAGCAGTACTTC. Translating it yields CTSRPSGKIYEQYF.